Given below is one T cell receptor beta chain in context. Its antigen remains undetermined. Base-call qualities are not available, and no considerably larger clone is one nucleotide away. The data are from a study of control samples from healthy donors and cancer patients (dated by TCRdb to the early 2020s). The library was made by the immunoSEQ multiplex PCR assay. TCRdb's version of the immuneACCESS table is confined to in-frame rearrangements and falls short of the full clone set. An unresolved V gene accounts for under half of the shortfall where checked; the remainder is of unknown origin. This sample gives 120,000 or so clones in total; more than 75% of them show up just once. Around 3% of the sample goes to the ten largest clones. From the germline V gene, CDR1 is SGHRS and CDR2 is YFSETQ. V is reduced by 4 bases and J by 6 bases, leaving a spacing of 14 bases between them. Its CDR3 holds 14 amino acids, cysteine through phenylalanine. CDR3 DNA is the only sequence kept; it has 42 bases, read in frame from the first base.

The source material was blood. The rearrangement combines TRBV5-1 with TRBJ1-3; no D segment can be confidently identified. This receptor was identified in a man aged 60 to 69 in good health. The CDR3 has the sequence CASSSQAGENTIYF. The base sequence is TGCGCCAGCAGCAGCCAGGCTGGGGAAAACACCATATATTTT.